One sample yielded the 26 T cell receptor beta chains listed below, sequenced in a study of T-cell reconstitution after alpha-beta-depleted transplantation in children. Molecular barcoding with unique molecular identifiers was used for the TCRbeta library. Using its own MiXCR run on the PCR reads, TCRdb lists one record per CDR3 protein. The data show about 210,000 distinct CDR3 sequences, around a sixth seen once. This specimen consisted of PBMCs, mostly from graft donor cells, obtained 360 days after TCRalphabeta/CD19-depleted stem cell transplant. These receptor sequences come from a male patient aged 2-10 years who had a stem cell transplant for acute lymphoblastic leukemia, so the T cells may come from the graft donor.

This clonotype has only a few counts. The V and J genes are TRBV7-2 and TRBJ1-1; D may be TRBD1 (6 bases). The V end was cut by 1 base, the J end by 5 bases, with 11 bases between. Germline V lookup: CDR1 SGHTA, CDR2 FQGNSA. The CDR3 totals 14 residues. In nucleotides, the CDR3 is TGTGCCAGCAGCTTAGATTGGGGGGCAACTGAAGCTTTCTTT. It is translated as CASSLDWGATEAFF.

This clonotype has just a few counts. The J gene is TRBJ1-1, the V gene TRBV12-3 or TRBV12-4, with 9 bases fitting TRBD1. V lost 0 bases to trimming and J lost 1 base; unmatched junction nucleotides: 0. CDR3 size: 15 residues. DNA for the CDR3: TGTGCCAGCAGTTTAGCGGACAGGGGGAACACTGAAGCTTTCTTT. Translated, it gives CASSLADRGNTEAFF.

The chain links TRBV27 to TRBJ1-2; D may be TRBD1 (5 bases). V was clipped by 0 bases and J by 3 bases, with 5 bases between them. The CDR3 spans 13 residues. The germline V gene encodes CDR1 MNHEY and CDR2 SMNVEV (reference sequence). The CDR3 DNA reads TGTGCCAGCAGTTTATCGACAGACTATGGCTACACCTTC. Amino acids: CASSLSTDYGYTF.

The chain is built from TRBV5-6 and TRBJ2-2; possibly TRBD1 or TRBD2 for D (6 bases each). CDR3 length equals 16 residues. Trimming took off 4 bases at V and 5 bases at J, with 18 bases between the two ends. Germline loops: CDR1 SGHDT, CDR2 YYEEEE. The CDR3 protein is CASSTTLTGRTGELFF. The CDR3 bases are TGTGCCAGCAGCACTACGTTAACAGGGAGGACCGGGGAGCTGTTTTTT.

Judged by abundance, this clonotype is medium-sized. V and J are TRBV7-2 and TRBJ2-7; 7 nucleotides match TRBD2. The CDR3 sequence is 13 residues long. Germline CDR1 reads SGHTA; CDR2 reads FQGNSA. V shed 11 bases and J 2 bases; nucleotides not matched to a gene: 9. Here the CDR3 DNA reads TGTGCCGGTGAGAGCGGGGCCCCCTACGAGCAGTACTTC. Encoded protein: CAGESGAPYEQYF. The full variable domain, rest sourced from reference TRBV7-2 and TRBJ2-7, is GAGVSQSPSNKVTEKGKDVELRCDPISGHTALYWYRQSLGQGLEFLIYFQGNSAPDKSGLPSDRFSAERTGGSVSTLTIQRTQQEDSAVYLCAGESGAPYEQYFGPGTRLTVT.

Only one count was recorded for this clonotype. The chain couples TRBV30 to TRBJ2-3, with 12 nucleotides matching TRBD2. This CDR3 comprises 15 residues. Germline CDR1 reads GTSNPN; CDR2 reads SVGIG (reference sequence). Trimming at V came to 2 bases and at J to 2 bases, leaving 2 bases not matched to a gene. DNA of the CDR3: TGTGCCTGGAGTCTAGCGGGGGGGGTCACAGATACGCAGTATTTT. Translated: CAWSLAGGVTDTQYF.

This clonotype came up many times. This chain links TRBV29-1 with TRBJ1-1; D is possibly TRBD1 (6 bases). This CDR3 comprises 14 residues. The V and J ends lost 2 bases and 1 base respectively, with 11 bases between them. Looked up from germline, CDR1 is SQVTM and CDR2 is ANQGSEA. As DNA, the CDR3 is TGCAGCGTTGAAATTAACAGGGCGAACACTGAAGCTTTCTTT. Translation: CSVEINRANTEAFF.

A few counts support this clonotype. The rearrangement uses TRBV29-1 and TRBJ2-4, with D perhaps matching TRBD1 (6 bases). The CDR3 is made up of 14 amino acids. V lost 4 bases and J lost 7, with 17 bases in between. In germline, CDR1 is SQVTM, CDR2 ANQGSEA. CDR3 nucleotide sequence: TGCAGCGTTGTGGTGGGGGCGAAGGGGAACATTCAGTACTTC. Translating it yields CSVVVGAKGNIQYF. Full variable domain (remainder filled in from reference TRBV29-1 and TRBJ2-4): SAVISQKPSRDICQRGTSLTIQCQVDSQVTMMFWYRQQPGQSLTLIATANQGSEATYESGFVIDKFPISRPNLTFSTLTVSNMSPEDSSIYLCSVVVGAKGNIQYFGAGTRLSVL.

This clonotype was observed a handful of times. This rearrangement joins TRBV29-1 to TRBJ2-2, with D unclear. The germline gives CDR1 SQVTM, CDR2 ANQGSEA. Trimming pared 4 bases from V and 1 base from J, leaving 10 bases between. This CDR3 spans 14 amino acids. CDR3 residues: CSVVLQMNTGELFF. In DNA form, the CDR3 reads TGCAGCGTTGTCTTACAGATGAACACCGGGGAGCTGTTTTTT.

V usage is TRBV25-1 and J usage is TRBJ2-7, with TRBD1 as a possible D gene (6 bases). The germline V gene has CDR1 MGHDK and CDR2 SYGVNS. The CDR3 sequence is 12 residues long. V shed 6 bases and J shed 7 bases, with 13 bases lying between them. The CDR3 loop is CASSGDQGEQYF. CDR3 nucleotides: TGTGCCAGCAGCGGTGATCAGGGGGAGCAGTACTTC.

The V and J genes are TRBV4-3 and TRBJ2-3, with a possible D match to TRBD1 (6 bases). CDR3 length: 17 residues. Germline lookup yields CDR1 LGHNA and CDR2 YSLEER. V was cut by 0 bases and J by 4 bases, with 17 bases left in between. CDR3 sequence: CASSQDWQGTPPDTQYF. For the CDR3, the DNA is TGCGCCAGCAGCCAAGATTGGCAGGGGACCCCGCCAGATACGCAGTATTTT.

This CDR3 is CASSHQGRGRTGELFF. The CDR3 DNA follows: TGTGCCAGCAGCCATCAGGGACGGGGACGGACCGGGGAGCTGTTTTTT. The J gene is TRBJ2-2, the V gene TRBV3-1; D might be TRBD1 or TRBD2, each matching 5 bases. The CDR3 is 16 residues long. CDR1 and CDR2 (germline): LGHDT, YNNKEL (reference sequence). V gave up 3 bases and J gave up 5 bases, with 16 bases separating them.

This clonotype was counted only a few times. V usage is TRBV7-2 and J usage is TRBJ2-2; no definite D call. Germline values: CDR1 SGHTA, CDR2 FQGNSA. The CDR3 contains 14 residues. V was pared by 6 bases and J by 0 bases, with 8 bases between. This CDR3 reads CASRYPANTGELFF. DNA of the CDR3: TGTGCCAGCAGATACCCCGCGAACACCGGGGAGCTGTTTTTT.

The sample holds a few counts of this clonotype. V is TRBV20-1 and J is TRBJ2-5; perhaps TRBD1 as D (5 bases). Germline CDR1 is DFQATT and CDR2 is SNEGSKA (reference sequence). This CDR3 has 13 residues. The ends were cut back, 2 bases at V and 2 bases at J, with 9 bases in the middle. The DNA of the CDR3 is TGCAGTGCTAGAAAGACAGAACAAGAGACCCAGTACTTC. It encodes CSARKTEQETQYF.

The rearrangement links TRBV3-1 to TRBJ2-5; 8 positions agree with TRBD2. The CDR3 contains 14 residues. J gave up 5 bases and V 8 bases, and 10 bases lay outside the gene matches. Germline values: CDR1 LGHDT, CDR2 YNNKEL (reference sequence). CDR3 DNA: TGTGCCAGCGCCACCCGGGGGGGCGCGGAGACCCAGTACTTC. It codes for CASATRGGAETQYF.

This clonotype was counted only a few times. The V call is TRBV7-2, the J call TRBJ2-4; 7 nucleotides align to TRBD2. J was trimmed by 4 bases and V by 1 base; bases with no gene match: 4. Germline V lookup: CDR1 SGHTA, CDR2 FQGNSA. The CDR3 runs to 15 residues. CDR3 sequence: CASSLEAGLKNIQYF. In DNA form, the CDR3 reads TGTGCCAGCAGCTTAGAAGCGGGGCTAAAAAACATTCAGTACTTC.

In its sample, this clonotype was seen a few times. This chain joins TRBV12-3 or TRBV12-4 and TRBJ2-7; 7 bases are a match to TRBD1. The CDR3 spans 14 residues. V shed 3 bases and J 5 bases; nucleotides not matched to a gene: 7. The CDR3 spells CASSLKTGPNEQYF. The CDR3, as DNA: TGTGCCAGCAGTTTGAAGACAGGGCCCAACGAGCAGTACTTC.

The chain links TRBV6-5 to TRBJ1-5, with D possibly being TRBD1 (6 bases). Looked up from germline, CDR1 is MNHEY and CDR2 is SVGAGI. V lost 7 bases to trimming and J lost 4 bases, with 8 bases between them. The CDR3 is 12 residues long. The CDR3 DNA follows: TGTGCCAGCAAGCAGGGGAATCAGCCCCAGCATTTT. Translating gives CASKQGNQPQHF.

This clonotype has just a few counts. V gene TRBV24-1 combines with J gene TRBJ2-3; 9 bases line up with TRBD2. CDR3 size: 16 residues. After removal of 3 bases from V and 5 bases from J, the junction contained 8 bases not matched to a gene. The germline gives CDR1 KGHDR, CDR2 SFDVKD. CDR3 sequence: CATSDLSGGGGDTQYF. The CDR3 nucleotides read TGTGCCACCAGTGATCTTAGCGGGGGCGGTGGAGATACGCAGTATTTT.

At least ten counts were recorded for this clonotype. V usage is TRBV2 and J usage is TRBJ2-2; 8 positions agree with TRBD2. The germline gives CDR1 SNHLY, CDR2 FYNNEI. The J segment lost 4 bases and the V segment lost 6 bases, leaving 7 bases of the junction unmatched. CDR3 length: 15 amino acids. The CDR3 sequence is CASRRAGVSTGELFF. In DNA, the CDR3 is TGTGCCAGCAGACGAGCGGGAGTAAGCACCGGGGAGCTGTTTTTT.

The chain has TRBV23-1 and TRBJ2-5; 7 bases are shared with TRBD2. TRBV23-1 carries the ORF label, with uncertain function. The CDR3 has 14 amino acids. Trimming removed 0 bases from V and 5 bases from J; junction bases left unmatched: 3. CDR3 sequence reads: CASSQSGGGETQYF. The CDR3 DNA is TGCGCCAGCAGTCAATCGGGGGGAGGGGAGACCCAGTACTTC.

The chain recombines TRBV28 with TRBJ2-6; 7 nucleotides align to TRBD2. The CDR3 is made up of 19 amino acids. Losses at the gene ends were 3 bases for V and 0 bases for J; bases not matched to a gene: 11. CDR1 MDHEN and CDR2 SYDVKM come from the germline V gene. CDR3 amino acids: CASSFPSGGGDSGANVLTF. For the CDR3, the DNA is TGTGCCAGCAGTTTTCCTAGCGGAGGAGGGGACTCTGGGGCCAACGTCCTGACTTTC.

The chain uses TRBV12-3 or TRBV12-4 and TRBJ1-5; 7 bases align to TRBD1. With 5 bases clipped from V and 5 bases from J, the junction kept 3 bases outside the gene matches. The CDR3 extends over 13 amino acids. CDR3 coding DNA: TGTGCCAGCAGTGGGACAGATGATCAGCCCCAGCATTTT. This translates into CASSGTDDQPQHF.

The V and J genes are TRBV27 and TRBJ2-1; D possibly corresponds to TRBD2 (6 bases). With 5 bases removed from V and 3 bases from J, the gap between germline ends came to 14 bases. Germline CDR1 is MNHEY and CDR2 is SMNVEV (reference sequence). The CDR3 consists of 15 residues. CDR3 coding DNA: TGTGCCAGCAGTCAACGGGGGTTCGGCTACAATGAGCAGTTCTTC. Translating it yields CASSQRGFGYNEQFF.

A few counts support this clonotype. The rearrangement links TRBV6-5 to TRBJ2-3; D assignment may be TRBD1 or TRBD2 (5 bases each). The CDR3 is 14 residues long. CDR1 MNHEY and CDR2 SVGAGI come from the germline V gene. V was pared by 2 bases and J by 1 base, with 7 bases between. CDR3 in DNA: TGTGCCAGCAGTTACGGGGACGGCACAGATACGCAGTATTTT. Translated: CASSYGDGTDTQYF.

The chain couples TRBV7-6 to TRBJ1-6; TRBD1 agrees at 9 bases. The germline CDR1 and CDR2 sequences are SGHVS and FNYEAQ. J gave up 7 bases and V 1 base, and 8 bases lay outside the gene matches. This CDR3 region has 17 residues. In nucleotides, the CDR3 is TGTGCCAGCAGCTTAGATGCGTCAGGGACAGGGAATTCACCCCTCCACTTT. It is translated as CASSLDASGTGNSPLHF.